This entry lists 12 T cell receptor beta chains sequenced from one sample in a study of OX40 agonist ivuxolimab in advanced cancers. Clones were sequenced by immunoSEQ multiplex PCR, and TCRdb holds only the in-frame ones, with some missing. This table has roughly 90,000 clones, about 90% appearing once. The material sequenced was CD4+ or CD8+ T cells sorted from blood, taken in a trial of the OX40 agonist ivuxolimab. The receptors here all came from an adult with an advanced solid tumor such as melanoma, head and neck, liver or kidney cancer.

The J gene is TRBJ2-3, the V gene TRBV7-9; the match to TRBD1 covers 10 bases. With V trimmed by 1 base and J by 1 base, 5 bases remained unmatched. The CDR3 is 17 residues long. Germline assignment: CDR1 SEHNR and CDR2 FQNEAQ (reference sequence). Written as DNA, the CDR3 is TGTGCCAGCAGCTTAGATCCTGGACAGGGGGGCACAGATACGCAGTATTTT. The encoded protein is CASSLDPGQGGTDTQYF.

This sequence joins TRBV7-2 and TRBJ1-1, with D maybe TRBD1 (6 bases). Germline CDR1 SGHTA, CDR2 FQGNSA. The CDR3 is made up of 15 amino acids. V was trimmed by 8 bases and J by 3 bases, leaving 19 bases between them. The CDR3 protein is CASSSGAQMHTEAFF. CDR3 bases: TGTGCCAGCTCCTCGGGGGCTCAGATGCACACTGAAGCTTTCTTT. The full variable domain, its missing parts supplied by reference TRBV7-2 and TRBJ1-1, is GAGVSQSPSNKVTEKGKDVELRCDPISGHTALYWYRQSLGQGLEFLIYFQGNSAPDKSGLPSDRFSAERTGGSVSTLTIQRTQQEDSAVYLCASSSGAQMHTEAFFGQGTRLTVV.

The chain uses TRBV2 and TRBJ1-6; 10 bases map to TRBD1. From germline, CDR1 is SNHLY and CDR2 FYNNEI. This CDR3 region has 14 residues. V shed 3 bases, J shed 10 bases, and the junction held 3 bases outside the gene matches. In DNA, the CDR3 is TGTGCCAGCAGTGACGGGACAGGGGTCTCACCCCTCCACTTT. It is translated as CASSDGTGVSPLHF.

This chain connects TRBV27 to TRBJ1-5; the D is unclear. With 2 bases removed from V and 6 bases from J, the gap between germline ends came to 11 bases. The CDR3 loop spans 14 amino acids. Germline CDR1 MNHEY, CDR2 SMNVEV (reference sequence). This CDR3 is CASSLAGMLQPQHF. The CDR3 bases are TGTGCCAGCAGTTTAGCGGGGATGCTTCAGCCCCAGCATTTT.

The chain employs TRBV27 and TRBJ2-3; D possibly matches TRBD1 or TRBD2 (5 bases each). V lost 5 bases, J lost 2 bases, and 17 bases lay in between. CDR3 length: 16 residues. Germline V lookup: CDR1 MNHEY, CDR2 SMNVEV (reference sequence). The CDR3 protein is CASSVTLGVSTDTQYF. CDR3 DNA sequence: TGTGCCAGCAGTGTTACCTTGGGGGTTTCCACAGATACGCAGTATTTT.

J is TRBJ1-5 and V is TRBV30; D is perhaps TRBD1 (5 bases). Germline assignment: CDR1 GTSNPN and CDR2 SVGIG (reference sequence). This CDR3 contains 17 residues. V lost 1 base to trimming and J lost 1 base, with 17 bases between them. Here the CDR3 reads CAWSGARLGDSNQPQHF. CDR3 nucleotide sequence: TGTGCCTGGAGTGGAGCCCGGTTGGGGGACAGCAATCAGCCCCAGCATTTT. The full variable domain, with the rest looked up from reference TRBV30 and TRBJ1-5, is SQTIHQWPATLVQPVGSPLSLECTVEGTSNPNLYWYRQAAGRGLQLLFYSVGIGQISSEVPQNLSASRPQDRQFILSSKKLLLSDSGFYLCAWSGARLGDSNQPQHFGDGTRLSIL.

This clone was observed a handful of times. The chain employs TRBV30 and TRBJ2-2; TRBD1 is a possible D gene (5 bases). V was shortened by 1 base and J by 4 bases, with 13 bases between the two germline ends. This CDR3 contains 15 residues. The germline V gene encodes CDR1 GTSNPN and CDR2 SVGIG (reference sequence). The CDR3 nucleotides read TGTGCCTGGAGTGGTCTAAGAAGGGGCACCGGGGAGCTGTTTTTT. Its protein is CAWSGLRRGTGELFF.

This chain joins TRBV6-1 and TRBJ1-6, with D perhaps matching TRBD1 (5 bases). V was clipped by 10 bases and J by 4 bases, with 14 bases between them. The CDR3 contains 14 residues. Germline V lookup: CDR1 MNHNS, CDR2 SASEGT. CDR3 amino acids: CATNPGPYNSPLHF. The CDR3 coding sequence is TGTGCCACGAATCCGGGACCTTATAATTCACCCCTCCACTTT.

V gene TRBV29-1 combines with J gene TRBJ2-5; 11 nucleotides line up with TRBD1. The V and J ends lost 4 bases and 3 bases, in that order; junction bases with no gene match: 7. The germline V gene has CDR1 SQVTM and CDR2 ANQGSEA. CDR3 size: 15 residues. The CDR3 region is CSVGGDRGFKETQYF. CDR3 sequence (DNA): TGCAGCGTTGGTGGGGACAGGGGGTTCAAAGAGACCCAGTACTTC.

The gene calls are TRBV27 and TRBJ1-4; weak D call: TRBD1 (6 bases). The CDR3 has 14 amino acids. The germline V gene has CDR1 MNHEY and CDR2 SMNVEV (reference sequence). V was trimmed by 6 bases and J by 4 bases, leaving 12 bases between them. The CDR3 region is CASSPQGFNEKLFF. Written as DNA, the CDR3 is TGTGCCAGCAGCCCCCAGGGGTTTAATGAAAAACTGTTTTTT.

The chain is built from TRBV19 and TRBJ1-1; no firm D call. V lost 11 bases and J 11 bases, leaving 18 bases between the germline ends. Germline V lookup: CDR1 LNHDA, CDR2 SQIVND (reference sequence). This CDR3 is built from 11 residues. Written as DNA, the CDR3 is TGTGCCTGTGACGATGCGTTACGGGCTTTCTTT. It codes for CACDDALRAFF.

The V call is TRBV27, the J call TRBJ1-1; maybe TRBD1 (5 bases). Per germline, CDR1 MNHEY and CDR2 SMNVEV (reference sequence). V dropped 3 bases and J dropped 5 bases, with 10 bases sitting between them. The CDR3 sequence is 13 residues long. CDR3 DNA sequence: TGTGCCAGCAGTTTTCGCAGGGAGACTGAAGCTTTCTTT. Its translation: CASSFRRETEAFF.